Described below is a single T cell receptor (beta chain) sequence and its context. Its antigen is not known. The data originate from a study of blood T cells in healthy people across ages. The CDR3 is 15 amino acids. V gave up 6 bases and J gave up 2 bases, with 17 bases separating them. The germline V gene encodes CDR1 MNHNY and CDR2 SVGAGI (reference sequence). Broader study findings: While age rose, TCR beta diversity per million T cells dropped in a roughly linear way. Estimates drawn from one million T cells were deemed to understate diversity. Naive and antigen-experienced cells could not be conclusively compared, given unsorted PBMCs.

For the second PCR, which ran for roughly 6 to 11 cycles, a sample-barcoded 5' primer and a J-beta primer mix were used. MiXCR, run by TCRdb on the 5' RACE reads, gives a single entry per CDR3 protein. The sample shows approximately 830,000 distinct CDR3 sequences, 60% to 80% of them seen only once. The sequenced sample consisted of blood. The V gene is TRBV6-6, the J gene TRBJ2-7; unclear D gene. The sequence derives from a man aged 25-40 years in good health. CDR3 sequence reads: CASRDGRTPPYEQYF. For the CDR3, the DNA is TGTGCCAGCAGGGACGGTCGTACCCCACCCTACGAGCAGTACTTC.